This passage covers 2 T cell receptor beta chains from one sample sequenced in a study of blood T cell repertoires in COVID-19. The method was immunoSEQ multiplex PCR; TCRdb's version includes in-frame clones alone and lacks a portion of them. The sample contains some 180,000 clones, roughly 84% of which appear only once. The sample comprised peripheral blood. Source of these receptors: a human donor in a cohort sampled during active COVID-19.

The chain recombines TRBV19 with TRBJ1-5, with D perhaps matching TRBD1 (5 bases). Trimming pared 3 bases from V and 8 bases from J, leaving 11 bases between. Germline lookup yields CDR1 LNHDA and CDR2 SQIVND (reference sequence). The CDR3 loop spans 13 amino acids. CDR3 sequence reads: CASSIQGGEPQHF. In DNA, the CDR3 is TGTGCCAGTAGTATCCAGGGTGGTGAGCCCCAGCATTTT.

The CDR3 nucleotides are TGTGCCAGCAGCTTATACCCGGGACAGGGGATTTCCGGGGAGCTGTTTTTT. Protein sequence: CASSLYPGQGISGELFF. The V and J genes are TRBV7-8 and TRBJ2-2, with 10 bases fitting TRBD1. J was trimmed by 6 bases and V by 2 bases; bases with no gene match: 9. Germline CDR1 is SGHVS and CDR2 is FQNEAQ. CDR3 size: 17 residues.